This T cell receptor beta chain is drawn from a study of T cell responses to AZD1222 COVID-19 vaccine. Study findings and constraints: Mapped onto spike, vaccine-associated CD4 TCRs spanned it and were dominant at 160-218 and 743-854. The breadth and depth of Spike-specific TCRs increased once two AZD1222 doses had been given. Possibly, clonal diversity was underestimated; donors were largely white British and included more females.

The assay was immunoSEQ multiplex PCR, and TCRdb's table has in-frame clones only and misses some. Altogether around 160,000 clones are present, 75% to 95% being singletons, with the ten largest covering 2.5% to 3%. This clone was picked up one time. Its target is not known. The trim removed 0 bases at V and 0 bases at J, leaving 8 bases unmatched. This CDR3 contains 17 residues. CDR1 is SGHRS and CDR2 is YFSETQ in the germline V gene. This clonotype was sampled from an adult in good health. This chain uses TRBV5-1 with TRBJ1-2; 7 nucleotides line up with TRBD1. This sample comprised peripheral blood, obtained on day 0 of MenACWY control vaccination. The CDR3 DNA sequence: TGCGCCAGCAGCTTGGTCCGAAACACAGGGGCTAACTATGGCTACACCTTC. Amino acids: CASSLVRNTGANYGYTF.